This T cell receptor (beta chain) was identified in a study of blood T cell repertoires in COVID-19. Whole-study context: The analysed material was cDNA or gDNA that came from T cells, B-cell-depleted T cells, or PBMCs.

Recruits, aged roughly 18 to 89 years, lived in 24 US areas. Among Cohort 3 donors, those recovered had two negative PCRs, clearance, or symptom resolution. The CDR3 covers 13 residues. V was clipped by 5 bases and J by 8 bases, with 15 bases between them. From germline, CDR1 is SGHAT and CDR2 FQNNGV. The protocol was immunoSEQ multiplex PCR, while the TCRdb copy is restricted to in-frame clones and leaves out a portion. Of 320,000 or so clones listed, 80% to 90% are singletons. This sequence was found in a man aged 30 to 39 who had recovered from COVID-19. Material for sequencing was PBMCs or T cells enriched from blood (not recorded which). The chain joins TRBV11-2 to TRBJ1-1, with unresolved D. The CDR3 DNA is TGTGCCAGCAGCCAATCCCTATTGTCGGAAGCTTTCTTT. Protein sequence: CASSQSLLSEAFF.